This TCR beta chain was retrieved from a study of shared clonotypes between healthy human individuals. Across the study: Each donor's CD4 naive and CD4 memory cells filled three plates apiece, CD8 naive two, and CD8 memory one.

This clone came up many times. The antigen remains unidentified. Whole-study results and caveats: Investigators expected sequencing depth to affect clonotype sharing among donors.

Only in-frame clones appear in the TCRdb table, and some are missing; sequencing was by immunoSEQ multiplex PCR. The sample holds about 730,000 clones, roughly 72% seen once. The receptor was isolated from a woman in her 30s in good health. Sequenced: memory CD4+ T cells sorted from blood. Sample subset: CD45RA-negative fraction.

The CDR3 coding sequence is TGCGCCAGCAGCCAAGAGGAGGATCGTGGAGCTTTCTTT. It codes for CASSQEEDRGAFF. The chain joins TRBV4-1 to TRBJ1-1; no definite D call. V was trimmed by 0 bases and J by 10 bases, leaving 12 bases between them. CDR1 MGHRA and CDR2 YSYEKL come from the germline V gene. This CDR3 is built from 13 residues.